This T cell receptor beta chain was documented in a study of blood T cell repertoires in COVID-19. Sequenced by immunoSEQ multiplex PCR; TCRdb stores in-frame clones only, minus some. The repertoire holds fewer than 200,000 clones, with roughly nine tenths as singletons. This clone showed up just a few times. There are 14 residues in the CDR3. V gave up 4 bases and J gave up 15 bases; unmatched junction bases: 8. Germline V gene data show CDR1 as SEHNR and CDR2 as FQNEAQ (reference sequence). The TCR comes from a man in his late teens or twenties who had recovered from COVID-19. The sample consisted of peripheral blood. J is TRBJ2-1 and V is TRBV7-9; 14 bases are a match to TRBD2. The CDR3 reads CASSSRTSGRRAFF. For the CDR3, the DNA is TGTGCCAGCAGCTCTCGGACTAGCGGGAGGAGGGCGTTCTTC.